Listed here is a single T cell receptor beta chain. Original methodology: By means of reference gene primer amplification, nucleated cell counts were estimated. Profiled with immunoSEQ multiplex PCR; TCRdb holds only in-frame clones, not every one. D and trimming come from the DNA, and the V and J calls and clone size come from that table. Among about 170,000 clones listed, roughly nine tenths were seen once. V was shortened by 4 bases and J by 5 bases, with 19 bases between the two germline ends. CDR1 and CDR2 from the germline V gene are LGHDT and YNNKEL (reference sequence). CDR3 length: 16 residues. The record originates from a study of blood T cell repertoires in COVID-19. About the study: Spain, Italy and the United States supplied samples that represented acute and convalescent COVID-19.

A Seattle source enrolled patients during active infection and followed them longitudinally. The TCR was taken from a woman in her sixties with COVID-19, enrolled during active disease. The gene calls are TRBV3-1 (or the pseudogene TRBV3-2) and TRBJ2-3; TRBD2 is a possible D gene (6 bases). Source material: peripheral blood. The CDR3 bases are TGTGCCAGCAGCCTCTGGACTAATCGGGAAGGAGATACGCAGTATTTT. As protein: CASSLWTNREGDTQYF.